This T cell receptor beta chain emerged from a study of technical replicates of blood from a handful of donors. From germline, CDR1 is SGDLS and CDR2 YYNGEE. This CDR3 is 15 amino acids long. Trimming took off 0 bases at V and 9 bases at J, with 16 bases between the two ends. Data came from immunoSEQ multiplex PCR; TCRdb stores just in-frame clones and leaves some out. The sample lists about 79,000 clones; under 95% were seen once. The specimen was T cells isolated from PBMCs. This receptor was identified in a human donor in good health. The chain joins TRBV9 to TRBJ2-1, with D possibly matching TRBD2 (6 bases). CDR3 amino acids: CASSVAEGGFAEQFF. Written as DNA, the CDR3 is TGTGCCAGCAGCGTAGCAGAGGGAGGATTCGCTGAGCAGTTCTTC.